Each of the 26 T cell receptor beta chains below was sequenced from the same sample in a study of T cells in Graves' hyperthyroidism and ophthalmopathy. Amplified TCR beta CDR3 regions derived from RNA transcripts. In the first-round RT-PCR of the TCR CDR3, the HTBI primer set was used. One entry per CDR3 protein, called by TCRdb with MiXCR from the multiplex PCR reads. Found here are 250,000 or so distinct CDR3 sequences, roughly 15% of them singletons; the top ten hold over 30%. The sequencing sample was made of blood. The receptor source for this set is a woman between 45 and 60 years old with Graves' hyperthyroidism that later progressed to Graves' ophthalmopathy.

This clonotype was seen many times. The CDR3: CASSESAQGNTGELFF. CDR3 sequence (DNA): TGCGCCAGTAGCGAGTCGGCACAGGGGAACACCGGGGAGCTGTTTTTT. This chain joins TRBV5-1 and TRBJ2-2; D perhaps matches TRBD1 (6 bases). The germline CDR1 and CDR2 sequences are SGHRS and YFSETQ. V lost 8 bases to trimming and J lost 1 base, with 18 bases between them. The CDR3 is made up of 16 amino acids.

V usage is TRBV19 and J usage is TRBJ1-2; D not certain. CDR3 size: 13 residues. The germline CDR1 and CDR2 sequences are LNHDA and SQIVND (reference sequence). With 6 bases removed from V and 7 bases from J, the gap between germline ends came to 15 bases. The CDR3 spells CASRPGLSFGYTF. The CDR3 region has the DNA TGTGCCAGTAGGCCGGGCCTAAGCTTTGGCTACACCTTC. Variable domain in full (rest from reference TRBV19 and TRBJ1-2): DGGITQSPKYLFRKEGQNVTLSCEQNLNHDAMYWYRQDPGQGLRLIYYSQIVNDFQKGDIAEGYSVSREKKESFPLTVTSAQKNPTAFYLCASRPGLSFGYTFGSGTRLTVV.

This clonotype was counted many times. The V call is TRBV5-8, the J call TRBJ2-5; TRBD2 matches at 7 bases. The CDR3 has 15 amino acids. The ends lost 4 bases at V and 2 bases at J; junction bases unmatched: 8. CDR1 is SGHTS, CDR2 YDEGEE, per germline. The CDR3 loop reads CASSLPSGNQETQYF. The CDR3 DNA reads TGTGCCAGCAGCCTGCCAAGCGGGAATCAAGAGACCCAGTACTTC.

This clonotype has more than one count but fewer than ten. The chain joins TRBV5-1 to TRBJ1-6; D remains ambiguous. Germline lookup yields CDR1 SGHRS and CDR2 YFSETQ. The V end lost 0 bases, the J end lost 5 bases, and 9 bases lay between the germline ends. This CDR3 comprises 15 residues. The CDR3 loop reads CASSLGNGNNSPLHF. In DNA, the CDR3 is TGCGCCAGCAGCTTGGGTAACGGAAATAATTCACCCCTCCACTTT.

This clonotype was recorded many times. The CDR3 DNA reads as TGTGCCAGCTCACCGAACTATGGGGATGGCTACACCTTC. The encoded protein is CASSPNYGDGYTF. The J gene is TRBJ1-2, the V gene TRBV18; D call uncertain. V gave up 3 bases and J gave up 6 bases, with 11 bases separating them. The CDR3 is 13 residues long. In germline, CDR1 is KGHSH, CDR2 LQKENI.

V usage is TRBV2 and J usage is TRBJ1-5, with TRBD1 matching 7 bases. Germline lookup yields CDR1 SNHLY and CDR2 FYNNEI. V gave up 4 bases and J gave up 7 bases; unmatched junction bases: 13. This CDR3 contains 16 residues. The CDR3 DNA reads TGTGCCAGCAGTGCTTACCCAAAGGGGGCGCAGCAGCCCCAGCATTTT. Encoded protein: CASSAYPKGAQQPQHF.

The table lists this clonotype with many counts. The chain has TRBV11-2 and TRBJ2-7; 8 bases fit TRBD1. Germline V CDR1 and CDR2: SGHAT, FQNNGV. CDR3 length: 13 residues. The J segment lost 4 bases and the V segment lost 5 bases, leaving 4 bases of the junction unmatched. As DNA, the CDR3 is TGTGCCAGCAGCCGGGACAGGATGTACGAGCAGTACTTC. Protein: CASSRDRMYEQYF.

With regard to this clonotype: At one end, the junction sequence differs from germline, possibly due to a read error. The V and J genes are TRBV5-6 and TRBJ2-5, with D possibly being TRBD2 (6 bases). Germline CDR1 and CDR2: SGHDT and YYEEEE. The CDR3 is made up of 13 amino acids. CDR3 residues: CASSSREQEAQYF. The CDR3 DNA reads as TGTGCCAGCAGTAGCCGGGAGCAAGAGGCCCAGTACTTC.

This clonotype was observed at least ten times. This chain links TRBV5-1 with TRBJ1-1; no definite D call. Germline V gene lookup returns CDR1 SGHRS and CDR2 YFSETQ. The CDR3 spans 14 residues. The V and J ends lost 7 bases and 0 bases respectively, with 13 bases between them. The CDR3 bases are TGCGCCAGCTGGTACTCGTACATGAACACTGAAGCTTTCTTT. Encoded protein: CASWYSYMNTEAFF.

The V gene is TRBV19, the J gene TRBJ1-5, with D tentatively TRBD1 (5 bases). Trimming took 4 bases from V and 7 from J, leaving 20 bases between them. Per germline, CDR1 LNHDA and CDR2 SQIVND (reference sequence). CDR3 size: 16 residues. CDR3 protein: CASSSYRTSNVQPQHF. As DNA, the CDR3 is TGTGCCAGTAGTAGCTACAGGACCTCAAACGTACAGCCCCAGCATTTT.

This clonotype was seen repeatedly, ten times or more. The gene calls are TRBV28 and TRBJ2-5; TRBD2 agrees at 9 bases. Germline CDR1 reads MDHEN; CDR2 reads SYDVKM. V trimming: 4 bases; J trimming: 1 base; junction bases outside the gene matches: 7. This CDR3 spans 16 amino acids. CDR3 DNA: TGTGCCAGCAGTTCTCAACTAGCGGGCTCCCAAGAGACCCAGTACTTC. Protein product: CASSSQLAGSQETQYF.

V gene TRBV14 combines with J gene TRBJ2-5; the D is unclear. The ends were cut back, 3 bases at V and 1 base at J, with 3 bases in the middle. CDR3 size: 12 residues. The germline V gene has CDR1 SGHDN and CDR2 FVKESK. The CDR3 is CASSHLQETQYF. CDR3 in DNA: TGTGCCAGCAGCCATCTCCAAGAGACCCAGTACTTC.

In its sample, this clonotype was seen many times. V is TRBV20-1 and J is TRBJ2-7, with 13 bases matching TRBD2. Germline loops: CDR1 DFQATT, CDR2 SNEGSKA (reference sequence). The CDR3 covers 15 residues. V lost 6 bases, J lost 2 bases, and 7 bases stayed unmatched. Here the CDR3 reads CSATGTSGATYEQYF. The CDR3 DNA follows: TGCAGTGCGACCGGGACTAGCGGGGCTACCTACGAGCAGTACTTC.

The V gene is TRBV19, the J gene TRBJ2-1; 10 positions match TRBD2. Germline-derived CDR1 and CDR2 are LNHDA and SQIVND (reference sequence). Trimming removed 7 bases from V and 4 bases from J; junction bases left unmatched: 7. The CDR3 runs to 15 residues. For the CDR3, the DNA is TGTGCCAGTACCCCCGGACTAGCGGATTACAATGAGCAGTTCTTC. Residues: CASTPGLADYNEQFF.

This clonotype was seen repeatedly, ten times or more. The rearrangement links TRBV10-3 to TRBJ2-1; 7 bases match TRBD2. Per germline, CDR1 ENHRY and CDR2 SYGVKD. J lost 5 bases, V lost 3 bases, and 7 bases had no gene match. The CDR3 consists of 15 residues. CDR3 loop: CAISDGLAVNNEQFF. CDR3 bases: TGTGCCATCAGTGACGGCCTAGCGGTGAACAATGAGCAGTTCTTC.

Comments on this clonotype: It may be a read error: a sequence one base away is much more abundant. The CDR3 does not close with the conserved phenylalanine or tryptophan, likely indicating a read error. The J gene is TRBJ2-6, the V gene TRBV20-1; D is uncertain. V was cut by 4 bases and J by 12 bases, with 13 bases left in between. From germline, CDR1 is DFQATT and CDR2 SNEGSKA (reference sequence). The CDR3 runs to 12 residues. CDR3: CSAKPPSGVLTL. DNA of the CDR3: TGCAGTGCTAAGCCCCCTTCGGGCGTCCTGACTCTC.

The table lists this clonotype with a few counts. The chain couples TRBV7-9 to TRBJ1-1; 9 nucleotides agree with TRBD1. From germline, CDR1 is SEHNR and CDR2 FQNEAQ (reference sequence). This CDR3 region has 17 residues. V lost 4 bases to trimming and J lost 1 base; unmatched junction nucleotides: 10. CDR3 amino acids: CASSSNLGQGRNTEAFF. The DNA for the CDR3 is TGTGCCAGCAGCTCGAACCTAGGACAGGGGAGGAACACTGAAGCTTTCTTT.

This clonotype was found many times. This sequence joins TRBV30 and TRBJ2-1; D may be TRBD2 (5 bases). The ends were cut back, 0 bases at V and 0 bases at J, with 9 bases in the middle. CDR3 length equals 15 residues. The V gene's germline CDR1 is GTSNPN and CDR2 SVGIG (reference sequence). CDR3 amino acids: CAWSVAASSYNEQFF. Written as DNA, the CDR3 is TGTGCCTGGAGTGTAGCGGCTAGCTCCTACAATGAGCAGTTCTTC.

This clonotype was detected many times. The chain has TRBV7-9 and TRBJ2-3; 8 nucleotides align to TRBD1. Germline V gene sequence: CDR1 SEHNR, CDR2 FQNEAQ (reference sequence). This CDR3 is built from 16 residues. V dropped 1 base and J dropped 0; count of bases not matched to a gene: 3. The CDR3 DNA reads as TGTGCCAGCAGCTTAGTGGGGACAGGAAGCACAGATACGCAGTATTTT. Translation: CASSLVGTGSTDTQYF.

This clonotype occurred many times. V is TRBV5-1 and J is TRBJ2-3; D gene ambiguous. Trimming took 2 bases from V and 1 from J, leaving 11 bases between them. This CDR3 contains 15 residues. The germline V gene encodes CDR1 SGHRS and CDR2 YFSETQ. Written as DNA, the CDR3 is TGCGCCAGCAGCTTCGACCCGCTGGGCACAGATACGCAGTATTTT. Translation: CASSFDPLGTDTQYF.

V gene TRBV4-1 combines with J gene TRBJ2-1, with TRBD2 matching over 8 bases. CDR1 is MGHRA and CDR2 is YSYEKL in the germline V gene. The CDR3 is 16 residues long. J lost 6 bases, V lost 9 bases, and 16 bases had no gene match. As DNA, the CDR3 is TGCGCCAGTCGCTGGCGGGAGGCCCCTGCCTCCAATGAGCAGTTCTTC. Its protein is CASRWREAPASNEQFF.

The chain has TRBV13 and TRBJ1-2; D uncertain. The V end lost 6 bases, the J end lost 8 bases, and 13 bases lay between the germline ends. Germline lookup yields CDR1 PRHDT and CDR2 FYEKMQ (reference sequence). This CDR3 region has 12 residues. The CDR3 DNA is TGTGCCAGCAGTTTCTCGGGAGAGGGCTACACCTTC. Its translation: CASSFSGEGYTF.

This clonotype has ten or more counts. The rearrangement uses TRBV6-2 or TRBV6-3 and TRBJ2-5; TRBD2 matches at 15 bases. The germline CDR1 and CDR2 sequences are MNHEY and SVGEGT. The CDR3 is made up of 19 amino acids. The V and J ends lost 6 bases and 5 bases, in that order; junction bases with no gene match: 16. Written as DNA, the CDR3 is TGTGCCAGCAGCGATGGGACTAGCGGGAGGAGGAGTCCCGGGGAGACCCAGTACTTC. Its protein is CASSDGTSGRRSPGETQYF.

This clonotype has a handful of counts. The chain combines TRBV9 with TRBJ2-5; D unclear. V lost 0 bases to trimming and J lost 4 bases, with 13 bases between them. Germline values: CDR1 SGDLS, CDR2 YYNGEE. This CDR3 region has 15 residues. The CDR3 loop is CASSVGIKVGETQYF. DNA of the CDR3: TGTGCCAGCAGCGTAGGGATAAAAGTCGGAGAGACCCAGTACTTC.

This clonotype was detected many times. Here the CDR3 DNA reads TGCGCCAGCAGCTCAGGGGACTCTAGCGGGAGCACAGATACGCAGTATTTT. This gives the protein CASSSGDSSGSTDTQYF. The rearrangement joins TRBV5-1 to TRBJ2-3; 8 bases fit TRBD2. This CDR3 is 17 amino acids long. V shed 3 bases and J 0 bases; nucleotides not matched to a gene: 9. Germline loops: CDR1 SGHRS, CDR2 YFSETQ.

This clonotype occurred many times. The CDR3 region has the DNA TGTGCCATAAACAGGCCCTCCTATGGCTACACCTTC. Translating it yields CAINRPSYGYTF. The chain combines TRBV6-1 with TRBJ1-2; a weak D match, TRBD1 (5 bases). The CDR3 consists of 12 residues. Germline lookup yields CDR1 MNHNS and CDR2 SASEGT. V was shortened by 10 bases and J by 4 bases, with 13 bases between the two germline ends.